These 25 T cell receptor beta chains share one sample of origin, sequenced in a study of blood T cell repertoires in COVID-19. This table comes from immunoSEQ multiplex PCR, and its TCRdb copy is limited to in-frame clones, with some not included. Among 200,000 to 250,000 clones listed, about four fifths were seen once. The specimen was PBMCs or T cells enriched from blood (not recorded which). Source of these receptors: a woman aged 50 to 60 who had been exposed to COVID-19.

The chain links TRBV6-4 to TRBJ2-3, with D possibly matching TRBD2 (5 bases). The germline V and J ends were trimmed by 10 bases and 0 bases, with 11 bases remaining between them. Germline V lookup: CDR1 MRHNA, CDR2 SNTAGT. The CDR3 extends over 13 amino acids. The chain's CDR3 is CATSGSSTDTQYF. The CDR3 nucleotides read TGTGCCACCTCGGGGTCCAGCACAGATACGCAGTATTTT.

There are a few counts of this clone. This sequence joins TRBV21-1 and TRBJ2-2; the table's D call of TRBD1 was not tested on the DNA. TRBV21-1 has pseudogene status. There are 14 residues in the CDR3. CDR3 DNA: TGTGCCAGCAACGAACACCTGAACACCGGGGAGCTGTTTTTT. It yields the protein CASNEHLNTGELFF.

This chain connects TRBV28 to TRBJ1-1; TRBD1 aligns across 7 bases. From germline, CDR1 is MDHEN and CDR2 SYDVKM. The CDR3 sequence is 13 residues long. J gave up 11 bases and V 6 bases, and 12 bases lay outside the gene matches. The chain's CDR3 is CASSLGTAQGAFF. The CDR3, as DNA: TGTGCCAGCAGCCTAGGGACAGCCCAAGGGGCTTTCTTT.

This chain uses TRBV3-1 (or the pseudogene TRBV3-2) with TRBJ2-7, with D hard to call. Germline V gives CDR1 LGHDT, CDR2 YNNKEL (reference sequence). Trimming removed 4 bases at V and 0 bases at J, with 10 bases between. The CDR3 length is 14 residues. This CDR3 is CASSRATGSYEQYF. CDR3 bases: TGTGCCAGCAGCCGAGCAACGGGCTCCTACGAGCAGTACTTC.

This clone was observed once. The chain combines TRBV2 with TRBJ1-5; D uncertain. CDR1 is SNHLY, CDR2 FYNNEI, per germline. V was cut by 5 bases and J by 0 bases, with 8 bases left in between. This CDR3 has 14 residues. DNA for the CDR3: TGTGCCAGCAGTCACGGTAATAGCAATCAGCCCCAGCATTTT. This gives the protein CASSHGNSNQPQHF.

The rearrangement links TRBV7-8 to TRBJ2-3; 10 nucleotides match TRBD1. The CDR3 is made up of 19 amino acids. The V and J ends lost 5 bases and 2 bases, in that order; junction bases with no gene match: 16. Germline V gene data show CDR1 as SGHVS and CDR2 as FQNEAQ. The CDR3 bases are TGTGCCAGCAGCGCTACCGGGACAGGGGTATTTATTCTCACAGATACGCAGTATTTT. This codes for CASSATGTGVFILTDTQYF.

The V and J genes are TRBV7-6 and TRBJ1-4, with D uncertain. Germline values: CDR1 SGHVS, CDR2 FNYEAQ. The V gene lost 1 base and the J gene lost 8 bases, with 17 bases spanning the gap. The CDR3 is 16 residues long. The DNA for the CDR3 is TGTGCCAGCAGCTTAGGCGTCCCGTTCATGCGGGAAAAACTGTTTTTT. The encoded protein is CASSLGVPFMREKLFF.

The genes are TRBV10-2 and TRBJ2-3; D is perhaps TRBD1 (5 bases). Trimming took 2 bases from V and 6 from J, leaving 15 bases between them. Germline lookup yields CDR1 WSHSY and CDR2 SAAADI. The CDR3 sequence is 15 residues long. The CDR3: CASSEPAGISDTQYF. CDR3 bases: TGCGCCAGCAGTGAGCCGGCAGGGATTTCGGATACGCAGTATTTT.

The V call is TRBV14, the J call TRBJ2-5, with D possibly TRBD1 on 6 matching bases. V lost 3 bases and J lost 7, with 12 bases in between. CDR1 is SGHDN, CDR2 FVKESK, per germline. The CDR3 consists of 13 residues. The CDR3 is CASSQGAPGTQYF. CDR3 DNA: TGTGCCAGCAGCCAGGGGGCGCCGGGGACCCAGTACTTC.

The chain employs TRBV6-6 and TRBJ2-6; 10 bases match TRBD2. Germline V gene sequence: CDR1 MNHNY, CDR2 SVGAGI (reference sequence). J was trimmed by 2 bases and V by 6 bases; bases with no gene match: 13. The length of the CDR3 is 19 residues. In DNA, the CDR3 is TGTGCCAGCAGCTTTTCTCTAGCGGGGGCCCCCCCTGGGGCCAACGTCCTGACTTTC. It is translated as CASSFSLAGAPPGANVLTF.

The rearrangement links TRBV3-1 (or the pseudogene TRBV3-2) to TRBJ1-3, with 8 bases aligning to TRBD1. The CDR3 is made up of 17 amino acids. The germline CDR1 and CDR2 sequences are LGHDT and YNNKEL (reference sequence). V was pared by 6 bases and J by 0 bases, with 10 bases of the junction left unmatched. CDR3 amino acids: CASSRGTGGFSGNTIYF. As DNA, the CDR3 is TGTGCCAGCAGTCGGGGGACAGGAGGGTTCTCTGGAAACACCATATATTTT.

The CDR3 reads CASSARGAPNTGELFF. DNA of the CDR3: TGTGCCAGCAGCGCCAGGGGAGCCCCGAACACCGGGGAGCTGTTTTTT. This chain links TRBV9 with TRBJ2-2; tentatively, D is TRBD1 (6 bases). The CDR3 extends over 16 amino acids. Germline-derived CDR1 and CDR2 are SGDLS and YYNGEE. Trimming shortened V by 3 bases and J by 0 bases, and 12 bases separated the two germline ends.

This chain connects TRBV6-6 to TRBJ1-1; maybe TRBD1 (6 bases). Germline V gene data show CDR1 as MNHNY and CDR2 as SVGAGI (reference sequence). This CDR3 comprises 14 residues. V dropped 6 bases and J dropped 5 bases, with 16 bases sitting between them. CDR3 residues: CASSSQGWKTEAFF. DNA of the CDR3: TGTGCCAGCAGCTCGCAGGGGTGGAAGACTGAAGCTTTCTTT.

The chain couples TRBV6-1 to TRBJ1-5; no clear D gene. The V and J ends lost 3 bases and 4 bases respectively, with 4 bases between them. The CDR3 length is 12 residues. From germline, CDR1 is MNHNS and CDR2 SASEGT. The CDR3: CASSDPNQPQHF. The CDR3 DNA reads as TGTGCCAGCAGTGACCCGAATCAGCCCCAGCATTTT.

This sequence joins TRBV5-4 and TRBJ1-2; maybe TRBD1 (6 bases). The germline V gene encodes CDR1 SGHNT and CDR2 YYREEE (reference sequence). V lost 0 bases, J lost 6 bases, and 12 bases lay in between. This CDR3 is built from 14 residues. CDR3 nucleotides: TGTGCCAGCAGCTTGGTTGGGACACTCCATGGCTACACCTTC. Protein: CASSLVGTLHGYTF.

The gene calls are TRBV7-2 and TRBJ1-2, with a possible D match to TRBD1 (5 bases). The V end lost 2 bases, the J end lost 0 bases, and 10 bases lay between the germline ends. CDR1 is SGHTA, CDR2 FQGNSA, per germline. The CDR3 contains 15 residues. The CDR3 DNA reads TGTGCCAGCAGCTTAACGCGGGGGGCTAACTATGGCTACACCTTC. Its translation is CASSLTRGANYGYTF.

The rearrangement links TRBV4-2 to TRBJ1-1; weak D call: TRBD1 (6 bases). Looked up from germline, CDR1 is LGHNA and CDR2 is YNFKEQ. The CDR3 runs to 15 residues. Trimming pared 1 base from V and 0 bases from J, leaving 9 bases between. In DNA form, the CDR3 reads TGTGCCAGCAGCCAAGTAACAGGGTTGAACACTGAAGCTTTCTTT. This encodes CASSQVTGLNTEAFF.

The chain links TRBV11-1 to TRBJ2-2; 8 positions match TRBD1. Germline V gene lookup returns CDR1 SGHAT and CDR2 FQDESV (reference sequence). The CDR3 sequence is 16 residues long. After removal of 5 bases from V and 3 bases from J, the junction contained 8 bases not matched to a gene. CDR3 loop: CASSPGQGYDTGELFF. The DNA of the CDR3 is TGTGCCAGCAGCCCTGGACAGGGTTATGACACCGGGGAGCTGTTTTTT. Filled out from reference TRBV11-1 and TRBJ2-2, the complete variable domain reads EAEVAQSPRYKITEKSQAVAFWCDPISGHATLYWYRQILGQGPELLVQFQDESVVDDSQLPKDRFSAERLKGVDSTLKIQPAELGDSAMYLCASSPGQGYDTGELFFGEGSRLTVL.

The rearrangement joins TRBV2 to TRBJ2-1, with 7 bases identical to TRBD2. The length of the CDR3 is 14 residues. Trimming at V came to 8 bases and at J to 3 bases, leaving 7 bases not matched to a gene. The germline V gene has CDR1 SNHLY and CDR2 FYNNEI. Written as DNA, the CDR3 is TGTGCCAGCGAGGATGGGGGGGACTACAATGAGCAGTTCTTC. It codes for CASEDGGDYNEQFF.

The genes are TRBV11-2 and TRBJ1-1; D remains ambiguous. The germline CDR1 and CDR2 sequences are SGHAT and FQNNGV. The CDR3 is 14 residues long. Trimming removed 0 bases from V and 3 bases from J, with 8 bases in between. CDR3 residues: CASSLEQSDTEAFF. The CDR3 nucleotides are TGTGCCAGCAGCTTAGAGCAATCGGACACTGAAGCTTTCTTT. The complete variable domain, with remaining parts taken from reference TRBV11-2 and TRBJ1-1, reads EAGVAQSPRYKIIEKRQSVAFWCNPISGHATLYWYQQILGQGPKLLIQFQNNGVVDDSQLPKDRFSAERLKGVDSTLKIQPAKLEDSAVYLCASSLEQSDTEAFFGQGTRLTVV.

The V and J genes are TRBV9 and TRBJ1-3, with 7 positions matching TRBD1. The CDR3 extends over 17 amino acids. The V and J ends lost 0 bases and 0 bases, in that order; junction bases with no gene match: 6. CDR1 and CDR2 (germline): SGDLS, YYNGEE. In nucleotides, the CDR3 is TGTGCCAGCAGCGTAGCAGGGGGGTTCTCCTCTGGAAACACCATATATTTT. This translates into CASSVAGGFSSGNTIYF.

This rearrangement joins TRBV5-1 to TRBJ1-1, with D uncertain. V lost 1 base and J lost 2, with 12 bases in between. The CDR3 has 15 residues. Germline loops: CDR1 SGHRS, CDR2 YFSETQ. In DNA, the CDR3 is TGCGCCAGCAGCTTGTCAACTAGAACCAACACTGAAGCTTTCTTT. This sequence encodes CASSLSTRTNTEAFF.

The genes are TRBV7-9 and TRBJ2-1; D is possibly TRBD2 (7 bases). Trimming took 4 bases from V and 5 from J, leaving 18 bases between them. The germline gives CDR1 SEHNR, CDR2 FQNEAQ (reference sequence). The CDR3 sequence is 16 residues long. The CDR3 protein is CASSSRGASPDNEQFF. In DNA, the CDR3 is TGTGCCAGCAGCTCCCGGGGGGCTTCGCCCGACAATGAGCAGTTCTTC.

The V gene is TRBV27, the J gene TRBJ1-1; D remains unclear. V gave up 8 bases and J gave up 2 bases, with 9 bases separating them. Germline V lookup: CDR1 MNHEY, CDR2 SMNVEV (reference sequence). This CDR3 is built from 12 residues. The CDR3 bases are TGTGCCAGCTGGGAGATTAACACTGAAGCTTTCTTT. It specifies CASWEINTEAFF.

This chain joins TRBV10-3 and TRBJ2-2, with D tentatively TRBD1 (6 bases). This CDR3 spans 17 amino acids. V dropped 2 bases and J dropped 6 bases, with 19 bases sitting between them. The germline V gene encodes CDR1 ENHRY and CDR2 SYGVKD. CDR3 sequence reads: CAISERGHPLTPGELFF. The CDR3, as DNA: TGTGCCATCAGTGAGAGGGGACACCCTCTTACCCCCGGGGAGCTGTTTTTT.